A selection of T cell receptor beta chains follows, all from one sample in a study of cytomegalovirus exposure and HLA in healthy donors. Only in-frame clones appear in the TCRdb table, and some are missing; sequencing was by immunoSEQ multiplex PCR. The sample includes about 150,000 clones, 75% to 90% seen only once; the top ten take approximately 20%. Sequenced material: PBMCs. The receptors were gathered from a man aged 18 to 30 in good health and CMV-seropositive. Both conserved end residues are trimmed from each CDR3.

V gene	J gene	CDR3 protein
TRBV5-1	TRBJ2-3	ASSHVRDRVGDTQY
TRBV4-2	TRBJ2-2	ASSQNPETTTGELF
TRBV6-5	TRBJ2-1	ASRGSGGEFEQF
TRBV19	TRBJ1-1	ASSPRTGVNTEAF
TRBV11-1	TRBJ2-3	ASSLQGAVADTQY
TRBV10-3	TRBJ1-1	AISDVRMNTEAF
TRBV25-1	TRBJ1-2	ASSHPEAHRDSGGYT
TRBV18	TRBJ2-3	ASSPSGGRTDTQY
TRBV7-2	TRBJ1-3	ASSLGGYSGNTIY
TRBV19	TRBJ2-1	ASSIAGVMYNEQF
TRBV29-1	TRBJ2-5	SVKTGSLETQY
TRBV5-5	TRBJ1-2	ASSLAGEGYT
TRBV25-1	TRBJ2-2	ASTPRRQGARTGELF
TRBV11-3	TRBJ2-7	ASSPGTRYEQY
TRBV10-3	TRBJ1-1	AISDSVANTEAF
TRBV5-6	TRBJ1-1	ASSPDRGPHTEAF
TRBV7-2	TRBJ2-1	ASSPGGYNEQF
TRBV6-1	TRBJ1-2	ASSQDRSGTYGYT
TRBV19	TRBJ1-5	ASSREGNQPQH
TRBV6-6	TRBJ1-5	ASSYKAGYSNQPQH
TRBV27	TRBJ2-6	ASSSRDNSGANVLT
TRBV27	TRBJ2-7	ASSVDRSGYEQY
TRBV6-5	TRBJ2-1	ASSFPGLASGGEQF
TRBV30	TRBJ1-4	AWMRRGYEKLF
TRBV11-2	TRBJ2-7	ASSLVVGRAESEQY
TRBV12-5	TRBJ2-3	ASGTGLASDTQY
TRBV30	TRBJ2-7	AWRIGTAGREQY
TRBV18	TRBJ2-7	ASSPPGASYEQY
TRBV15	TRBJ2-7	ATSIGTSGRAGEQY
TRBV18	TRBJ2-1	ASSNSASSNEQF
TRBV6-1	TRBJ1-6	ASSQQGSLGSPLH
TRBV11-3	TRBJ2-1	ASKPGGGSYNEQF
TRBV10-3	TRBJ2-3	AISGSQTVAGPSTDTQY
TRBV6-5	TRBJ2-1	ASSLISGGADEQF
TRBV5-1	TRBJ2-7	ASSLRPPGQGLYEQY
TRBV5-1	TRBJ2-7	ASSSWSYSGTGGYEQY
TRBV7-2	TRBJ2-3	ASSLGSGITDTQY
TRBV7-2	TRBJ1-1	ASSSRWTANTEAF
TRBV7-9	TRBJ2-2	ASSGREASGGRNGELF
TRBV7-6	TRBJ2-7	ASSLAGRESSYEQY
TRBV25-1	TRBJ1-4	ASSGQGTPNEKLF
TRBV11-2	TRBJ1-2	ASSLRPGVFSGYT
TRBV27	TRBJ1-5	ASAPTGRGGYRNQPQH
TRBV5-8	TRBJ1-4	ASSPHGRGRRANEKLF
TRBV6-4	TRBJ2-1	ASSDGPSGGAGEQF
TRBV30	TRBJ2-3	AWNSVTDTQY
TRBV30	TRBJ1-1	AWSVWAGQTF
TRBV7-2	TRBJ2-5	ASSQTSGMPQETQY
TRBV6-5	TRBJ2-7	ASSVQTSASREQY
TRBV7-2	TRBJ2-2	ASSFGTSGGTGELF
TRBV5-4	TRBJ2-7	ASSLVTGVSEQY
TRBV19	TRBJ1-1	ASRQHTEAF
TRBV5-6	TRBJ2-6	ASSLWGAGANVLT
TRBV29-1	TRBJ2-2	SVGHRGTGELF